This T cell receptor (beta chain) was sequenced in a study of molecular identifiers for immune sequencing clone quantification (dated by TCRdb to between 2018 and 2020). Notes on the research overall: In a replicate experiment, RNA from around 20,000 or 100,000 naive CD8 T cells was split into five aliquots, four of which were sequenced. CD8 T cells were used in a methods study to benchmark molecular-identifier clustering-based TCR repertoire sequencing (MIDCIRS) and TCR RNA copy counting.

This clonotype was detected a few times. Its target antigen remains unknown. No qualities accompany the bases; no much larger clone lies one base away. V loses 8 bases, J loses 2 bases, and the germline ends lie 7 bases apart. Including cysteine and phenylalanine, the CDR3 has 11 amino acids. Here the CDR3 DNA is all that survives: 33 bases in frame from base 1. CDR1 and CDR2, looked up from the germline V gene, are SNHLY and FYNNEI. Libraries of naive CD8 T cells were built from approximately 22,000 to 940,000 sorted cells, with 10%, 30% or 50% of the purified RNA used. Naive CD8 T cells, defined as CD8+CD4-CCR7+CD45RA+, were FACS-sorted into RLT Plus buffer on a BD FACSAria II. To test detection sensitivity, Jurkat RNA equivalent to about ten TCR copies was spiked into samples of about 19,000-1,000,000 naive CD8 T cells. CD8 T cells were enriched with RosetteSep CD8+ T Cell Enrichment Cocktail and Ficoll-Paque, followed by ACK red cell lysis.

On the study overall, not on this receptor specifically: Modeling estimated 2.5 to 3 recovered TCR RNA copies per cell, compared with about 10 by digital PCR, which implies about 32% capture efficiency. Identical TCR molecules sharing a barcode could cause highly expanded clone sizes to be underestimated. The naive libraries included spiked-in Jurkat TCR RNA (fewer than eleven copies' worth), and this RNA is not part of the donor repertoire. When barcode sub-clustering was not used, chimeric consensus sequences inflated TCR diversity, with chimeras reaching as high as 47%. In CMV-specific effector cells, over 98% of molecules were held by clones above 20 RNA copies, whereas under 1% of molecules were held by such clones in naive cells. Even against a background of about a million naive CD8 T cells, spiked-in Jurkat TCR RNA amounting to a single cell's worth was reported to be detectable.

To prepare the library, PCR was applied. This sample was sequenced with a NextSeq 500. Preparation of bulk TCR libraries followed a previously described approach, with the TCR primers listed in Table S5. The Qiagen AllPrep DNA/RNA kit was used to purify total RNA. Before any analysis, reads coming from multiple sequencing runs of the same library were combined into one pool. The authors' analysis ran thus. Reads were retained only if their TCR constant sequence matched exactly, and those retained reads were trimmed to 150 nt and grouped according to their 12-nt molecular barcodes. Reads within each barcode group were sub-clustered using a 15% Levenshtein threshold, and quality-weighted consensus sequences were constructed for each RNA molecule. Non-functional sequences were excluded, and lower-count sequences lying one edit away from another sequence were also excluded. On the basis of fitting two negative binomial distributions, barcode sub-clusters with fewer than 20% of the maximum read count were discarded. TCRdb trimmed public reads at Q25 via fastp, called clones via MiXCR and kept in-frame beta chains. Every CDR3 protein is listed once, alongside the most common genes and DNA of its rows. The V and J calls were determined by TCRdb, not by the authors. For this sample the table gives some 590,000 distinct CDR3 sequences, of which around 25% were detected only once. 0.7% to 0.95% of the sample lies in the top ten.

The specimen sequenced was naive CD8+ T cells from blood, with Jurkat cell RNA spiked in. Interpreted using the paper, the cell subset or site label stands for: FACS-sorted CD8+CD4-CCR7+CD45RA+ naive T cells. Here the chain combines TRBV2 and TRBJ2-7, with no D gene named confidently. The receptor comes from a human donor in good health. Some libraries in this study had Jurkat cell RNA spiked in. The DNA is as follows: TGTGCCAGCTCGGAACCCTACGAGCAGTACTTC. The translation is CASSEPYEQYF. With the rest looked up from the reference TRBV2 and TRBJ2-7 genes rather than sequenced, the full variable domain is EPEVTQTPSHQVTQMGQEVILRCVPISNHLYFYWYRQILGQKVEFLVSFYNNEISEKSEIFDDQFSVERPDGSNFTLKIRSTKLEDSAMYFCASSEPYEQYFGPGTRLTVT.